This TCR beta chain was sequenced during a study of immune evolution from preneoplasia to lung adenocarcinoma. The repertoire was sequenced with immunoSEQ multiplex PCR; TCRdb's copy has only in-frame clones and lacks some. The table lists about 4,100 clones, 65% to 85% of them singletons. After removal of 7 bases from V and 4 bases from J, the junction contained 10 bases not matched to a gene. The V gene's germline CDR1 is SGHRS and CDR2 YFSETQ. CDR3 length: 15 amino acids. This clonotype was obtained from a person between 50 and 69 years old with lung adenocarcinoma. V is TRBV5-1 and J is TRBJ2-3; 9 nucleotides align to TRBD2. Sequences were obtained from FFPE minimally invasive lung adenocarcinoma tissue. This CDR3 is CASQSGGRASDTQYF. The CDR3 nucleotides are TGCGCCAGCCAGAGCGGCGGGAGGGCTTCAGATACGCAGTATTTT.